Listed below are T cell receptor beta chains from one sample, sequenced in a study of radiotherapy plus CTLA-4 blockade in lung cancer. TCRdb's copy holds only in-frame clones and misses some; the assay was immunoSEQ multiplex PCR. The data hold roughly 110,000 clones, with more than 75% observed a single time. The sequenced sample was peripheral blood, obtained from a patient treated with radiotherapy plus ipilimumab. The receptors originated from a human donor with non-small cell lung cancer that progressed on radiotherapy plus ipilimumab. Some clones in this sample may be carry-over from other donors' samples. Each CDR3 is given with its conserved first and last residue. D genes are given only for firm matches.

TRBD1	TRBV10-3	CAISDAGGEQYF
.	TRBV7-2	CASSSFDAAYEQYF
TRBD1	TRBV14	CASSHKIGQEYNEQFF
.	TRBV21-1	CASRPGQQNEKLFF
TRBD1	TRBV5-1	CASSLAWGQGVNEQFF
.	TRBV19	CASSSEGRDYGYTF
.	TRBV5-6	CASSLLSGPNTGELFF
TRBD1	TRBV14	CASSHRTGGRNIQYF
.	TRBV4-3	CASSQDRTASYNEQFF
.	TRBV5-1	CASSLRASLDEKLFF
TRBD1	TRBV18	CASSPRTGHNEQFF
.	TRBV4-2	CASSQDSGALGYEQFF
TRBD1	TRBV30	CAWSQLARTGVAFF
.	TRBV29-1	CSAEGGSTYNEQFF
.	TRBV7-2	CASSYDRGNYGYTF
.	TRBV18	CASSPGPLGTEAFF
.	TRBV6-1	CASSILGTDTQYF
TRBD1	TRBV11-1	CASSLAADRGRRYEQYF
.	TRBV7-2	CASSQRPGRVNEKLFF
.	TRBV2	CASHLREPLRTNEKLFF
.	TRBV6-1	CASSPHVGTEAFF
.	TRBV5-6	CASSLRSNEQFF
.	TRBV10-1	CANQRQFF
.	TRBV5-1	CASSLGTNTEAFF
.	TRBV5-1	CASSPDGNYGYTF
.	TRBV5-1	CASSLVPGGGNQPQHF
TRBD1	TRBV2	CASRGDRGYTEAFF
TRBD1	TRBV5-1	CASSFGQEDTGELFF
TRBD1	TRBV5-1	CASGGQGGNEQFF
.	TRBV4-3	CASSQDLFSTDTQYF
TRBD1	TRBV5-1	CASSPGQGIYEQYF
.	TRBV25-1	CASSVTGTADTQYF
.	TRBV11-3	CASSLFARTGEQFF
.	TRBV11-3	CASSLRSSGWYTGELFF
TRBD2	TRBV4-2	CASSQDGLAGGETQYF
.	TRBV27	CASRVELESPLHF
.	TRBV7-8	CASSPQGTYGYTF
TRBD2	TRBV5-4	CASSNGGSGGYNEQFF
.	TRBV2	CASSVGREGQPQHF
.	TRBV5-4	CASSFGQETQYF
TRBD2	TRBV5-6	CASSLLAGVETQYF
.	TRBV27	CASSPGTSSLRNEQFF
.	TRBV6-5	CASRTHGTGNEKLFF
TRBD1	TRBV4-1	CASSQWTGINTIYF
.	TRBV5-1	CASSLQQIIQETQYF
TRBD1	TRBV15	CATSAGTGVNTEAFF
.	TRBV7-6	CASSPRAGSVDTQYF
.	TRBV11-2	CACSFSRDTQYF
.	TRBV20-1	CSASRGDTQYF
.	TRBV19	CASSGPREGTEAFF